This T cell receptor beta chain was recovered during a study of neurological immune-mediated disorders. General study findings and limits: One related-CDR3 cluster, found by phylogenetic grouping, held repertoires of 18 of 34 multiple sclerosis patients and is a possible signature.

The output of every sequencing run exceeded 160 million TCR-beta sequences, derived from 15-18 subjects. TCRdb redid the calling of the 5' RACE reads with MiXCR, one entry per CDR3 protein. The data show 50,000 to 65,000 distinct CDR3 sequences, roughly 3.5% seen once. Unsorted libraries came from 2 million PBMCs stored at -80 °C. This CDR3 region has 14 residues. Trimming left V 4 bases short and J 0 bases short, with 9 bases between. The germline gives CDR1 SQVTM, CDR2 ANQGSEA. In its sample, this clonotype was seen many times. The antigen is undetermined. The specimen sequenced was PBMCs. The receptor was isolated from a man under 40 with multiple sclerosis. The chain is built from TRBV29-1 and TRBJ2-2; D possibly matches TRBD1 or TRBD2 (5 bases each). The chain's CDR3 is CSVVGTTNTGELFF. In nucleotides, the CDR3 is TGCAGCGTTGTAGGGACCACGAACACCGGGGAGCTGTTTTTT.